These 19 T cell receptor beta chains were all obtained from the same sample, sequenced in a study of cytomegalovirus exposure and HLA in healthy donors. Primers included in the PCR were 60 Vbeta and 13 Jbeta primers. The table came from immunoSEQ multiplex PCR; TCRdb's copy has only in-frame clones and leaves some out. The table records more than 150,000 clones, 75% to 85% of them present only once. The source material was PBMCs. The receptors originated from a girl aged 10 to 17 in good health and CMV-seropositive.

This chain joins TRBV2 and TRBJ2-7, with 8 bases aligning to TRBD2. Unmatched junction bases numbered 12, after V lost 6 bases and J lost 2 bases. Germline CDR1 is SNHLY and CDR2 is FYNNEI. This CDR3 is built from 16 residues. Here the CDR3 DNA reads TGTGCCAGCAGGCCACCGGGCGGGGGGCCACCCTACGAGCAGTACTTC. It translates to CASRPPGGGPPYEQYF.

The chain couples TRBV10-1 to TRBJ2-3; the match to TRBD2 covers 8 bases. The CDR3 totals 17 residues. V shed 2 bases, J shed 1 base, and the junction held 8 bases outside the gene matches. CDR1 is WNHNN and CDR2 is SYGVQD in the germline V gene (reference sequence). As DNA, the CDR3 is TGCGCCAGCAGTGAGGCCAGCGGGGGTTGGGGCACAGATACGCAGTATTTT. It yields the protein CASSEASGGWGTDTQYF.

The chain links TRBV6-1 to TRBJ2-2; D is ambiguous. The CDR3 length is 15 residues. V was shortened by 2 bases and J by 9 bases, with 16 bases between the two germline ends. The germline CDR1 and CDR2 sequences are MNHNS and SASEGT. CDR3 protein: CASSEKTAPGWELFF. The CDR3 DNA follows: TGTGCCAGCAGTGAAAAGACTGCCCCCGGATGGGAGCTGTTTTTT.

The chain uses TRBV9 and TRBJ2-3, with TRBD2 identical over 14 bases. This CDR3 has 20 amino acids. With 4 bases clipped from V and 1 base from J, the junction kept 14 bases outside the gene matches. The germline CDR1 and CDR2 sequences are SGDLS and YYNGEE. The CDR3 reads CASSPSMRLAGGLGTDTQYF. CDR3 sequence (DNA): TGTGCCAGCAGCCCCTCAATGAGACTAGCGGGGGGGCTCGGCACAGATACGCAGTATTTT.

V and J are TRBV19 and TRBJ2-7; D perhaps matches TRBD1 (8 bases). This CDR3 has 17 amino acids. The ends were cut back, 0 bases at V and 3 bases at J, with 18 bases in the middle. Germline V gene lookup returns CDR1 LNHDA and CDR2 SQIVND (reference sequence). The CDR3 region has the DNA TGTGCCAGTAGTATAGAGGGCAGGGGGCGCGGGAGCTACGAGCAGTACTTC. It translates to CASSIEGRGRGSYEQYF.

The sample holds a few counts of this clone. The chain has TRBV11-2 and TRBJ2-5, with 7 bases fitting TRBD1. The V gene's germline CDR1 is SGHAT and CDR2 FQNNGV. The junction had 7 bases not matched to a gene; V was cut back by 5 bases and J by 4 bases. The CDR3 runs to 14 residues. The CDR3 coding sequence is TGTGCCAGCAGCCAAGGACAGGTTGGAGAGACCCAGTACTTC. It codes for CASSQGQVGETQYF.

V usage is TRBV18 and J usage is TRBJ2-1, with 9 bases that match TRBD2. J was trimmed by 8 bases and V by 0 bases; bases with no gene match: 5. This CDR3 has 15 amino acids. Germline V lookup: CDR1 KGHSH, CDR2 LQKENI. CDR3 DNA sequence: TGTGCCAGCTCACCACCGGGACTAGCTGGATATGAGCAGTTCTTC. Translated: CASSPPGLAGYEQFF.

The V call is TRBV7-9, the J call TRBJ2-2, with D perhaps matching TRBD2 (7 bases). The germline gives CDR1 SEHNR, CDR2 FQNEAQ (reference sequence). CDR3 length equals 15 residues. The V gene lost 10 bases and the J gene lost 2 bases, with 17 bases spanning the gap. For the CDR3, the DNA is TGTGCCACCTTGTATGGGGGGGGCAACACCGGGGAGCTGTTTTTT. This translates into CATLYGGGNTGELFF.

This chain links TRBV10-1 with TRBJ2-3; D is ambiguous. The CDR3 has 12 residues. Germline lookup yields CDR1 WNHNN and CDR2 SYGVQD (reference sequence). Deletions cut 5 bases from V and 0 bases from J, with 3 bases between. The CDR3 nucleotides read TGCGCCAGCAGTTCTAGCACAGATACGCAGTATTTT. Its protein is CASSSSTDTQYF.

V and J are TRBV7-2 and TRBJ2-5; 8 bases fit TRBD1. Germline V gives CDR1 SGHTA, CDR2 FQGNSA. The V segment lost 0 bases and the J segment 2 bases; nucleotides outside the gene matches: 5. The CDR3 sequence is 16 residues long. The CDR3 DNA sequence: TGTGCCAGCAGCTTAGCCAGGGGGCAACTACAAGAGACCCAGTACTTC. Translating gives CASSLARGQLQETQYF.

This clone appeared a few times. V usage is TRBV6-6 and J usage is TRBJ1-3; D is unclear. This CDR3 has 15 residues. CDR1 MNHNY and CDR2 SVGAGI come from the germline V gene (reference sequence). The V end was cut by 8 bases, the J end by 0 bases, with 14 bases between. Here the CDR3 DNA reads TGTGCCAGCGGGCAGACATTACCCTCTGGAAACACCATATATTTT. Protein: CASGQTLPSGNTIYF.

The chain combines TRBV6-1 with TRBJ2-4, with 8 bases that match TRBD2. The CDR3 is 15 residues long. The trim removed 6 bases at V and 4 bases at J, leaving 8 bases unmatched. Per the germline V gene, CDR1 is MNHNS and CDR2 is SASEGT. The CDR3 is CASRTPGGGKNIQYF. The CDR3 region has the DNA TGTGCCAGCAGGACTCCCGGGGGGGGAAAAAACATTCAGTACTTC.

This clone was detected a few times. The chain recombines TRBV5-4 with TRBJ1-2, with D perhaps TRBD1 (5 bases). V gave up 0 bases and J gave up 4 bases, with 13 bases separating them. Germline V gene sequence: CDR1 SGHNT, CDR2 YYREEE (reference sequence). CDR3 length: 15 amino acids. CDR3 DNA: TGTGCCAGCAGCTTGGGAGACAGAGATTTCTATGGCTACACCTTC. Its translation is CASSLGDRDFYGYTF.

The chain links TRBV9 to TRBJ1-2; D unclear. The CDR3 is made up of 13 amino acids. V was pared by 3 bases and J by 7 bases, with 13 bases between. CDR1 SGDLS and CDR2 YYNGEE come from the germline V gene. The CDR3 DNA reads TGTGCCAGCAGCGCCGGGAACCCTTTTGGCTACACCTTC. Its translation: CASSAGNPFGYTF.

J is TRBJ1-1 and V is TRBV18, with D possibly TRBD1 on 5 matching bases. CDR3 length: 13 residues. Germline values: CDR1 KGHSH, CDR2 LQKENI. V was cut by 6 bases and J by 4 bases, with 12 bases left in between. In nucleotides, the CDR3 is TGTGCCAGCTCGTCAGACAGTGTCACTGAAGCTTTCTTT. Its translation is CASSSDSVTEAFF.

This sequence joins TRBV27 and TRBJ1-2, with 8 bases lining up with TRBD1. The germline gives CDR1 MNHEY, CDR2 SMNVEV (reference sequence). CDR3 length: 15 residues. With V trimmed by 6 bases and J by 0 bases, 6 bases remained unmatched. The DNA of the CDR3 is TGTGCCAGCAGCCCAGACAGGGGAGCTAACTATGGCTACACCTTC. It yields the protein CASSPDRGANYGYTF.

V gene TRBV29-1 combines with J gene TRBJ2-7; TRBD1 aligns across 11 bases. The CDR3 loop spans 13 amino acids. J was trimmed by 6 bases and V by 7 bases; bases with no gene match: 8. In germline, CDR1 is SQVTM, CDR2 ANQGSEA. The CDR3 DNA reads as TGCAGCGCAGACGGGACAGGGGGTCGCGAGCAGTACTTC. This codes for CSADGTGGREQYF.

The rearrangement joins TRBV4-1 to TRBJ2-7, with a possible D match to TRBD1 (5 bases). CDR1 and CDR2 (germline): MGHRA, YSYEKL. This CDR3 region has 14 residues. The V gene lost 1 base and the J gene lost 3 bases, with 10 bases spanning the gap. The CDR3 is CASSQGWQGYEQYF. Written as DNA, the CDR3 is TGCGCCAGCAGCCAAGGGTGGCAGGGCTACGAGCAGTACTTC.

The J gene is TRBJ2-1, the V gene TRBV5-6; 11 bases map to TRBD2. V dropped 0 bases and J dropped 8; count of bases not matched to a gene: 16. CDR3 size: 19 residues. Germline CDR1 SGHDT, CDR2 YYEEEE. In DNA, the CDR3 is TGTGCCAGCAGCTTGGCCCCCCCCGGGGTAGCGGGGGGGCAAGATGAGCAGTTCTTC. Amino acids: CASSLAPPGVAGGQDEQFF.